This entry lists 27 T cell receptor beta chains sequenced from one sample in a study of CD8 T cells in ankylosing spondylitis. Findings of the study overall: Seemingly characteristic of ankylosing spondylitis blood was a TCR beta motif consisting of about 8 highly homologous variants.

TCRdb called the 5' RACE reads again in MiXCR, with one record for every CDR3 protein. The data show over 600,000 distinct CDR3 sequences, roughly 20% seen once. Their antigens remain unidentified. Input material: blood, either unsorted or a sorted T cell fraction (not recorded which). These receptors all stem from a male donor with ankylosing spondylitis.

The gene calls are TRBV4-3 and TRBJ2-1, with 8 bases identical to TRBD2. The germline V gene encodes CDR1 LGHNA and CDR2 YSLEER. This CDR3 is 16 amino acids long. The J segment lost 8 bases and the V segment lost 0 bases, leaving 9 bases of the junction unmatched. In DNA, the CDR3 is TGCGCCAGCAGCCAAGATAGGGCGGGAGGTGGTTATGAGCAGTTCTTC. Translated, it gives CASSQDRAGGGYEQFF.

This clonotype was found a few times. The chain couples TRBV5-1 to TRBJ2-1, with 10 bases that match TRBD2. The V segment lost 1 base and the J segment 6 bases; nucleotides outside the gene matches: 10. The germline CDR1 and CDR2 sequences are SGHRS and YFSETQ. The CDR3 runs to 17 residues. This CDR3 reads CASSLTSGKKGGNEQFF. CDR3 DNA sequence: TGCGCCAGCAGCTTGACTAGCGGGAAGAAGGGGGGCAATGAGCAGTTCTTC.

This clonotype was seen a handful of times. The chain couples TRBV20-1 to TRBJ2-1; D is perhaps TRBD2 (6 bases). Germline V CDR1 and CDR2: DFQATT, SNEGSKA (reference sequence). The CDR3 spans 14 residues. Trimming stripped 3 bases from V and 5 bases from J, with 14 bases between. Here the CDR3 reads CSARRSGGNNEQFF. The DNA of the CDR3 is TGCAGTGCTAGGCGTAGCGGAGGGAACAATGAGCAGTTCTTC.

This clonotype was seen a few times. V usage is TRBV29-1 and J usage is TRBJ2-5; 13 bases match TRBD2. This CDR3 is 15 amino acids long. Germline lookup yields CDR1 SQVTM and CDR2 ANQGSEA. V was clipped by 6 bases and J by 3 bases; unmatched bases: 7. DNA of the CDR3: TGCAGCGTAAAACGCGGGACTAGCGGGGAAGAGACCCAGTACTTC. Its translation: CSVKRGTSGEETQYF.

The chain uses TRBV20-1 and TRBJ2-5, with D unresolved. Germline-derived CDR1 and CDR2 are DFQATT and SNEGSKA (reference sequence). The CDR3 is 15 residues long. V was cut by 3 bases and J by 0 bases, with 14 bases left in between. CDR3 sequence: CSASTALVYQETQYF. CDR3 bases: TGCAGTGCTAGTACCGCCTTAGTGTACCAAGAGACCCAGTACTTC.

This clonotype was counted a few times. The chain combines TRBV7-8 with TRBJ2-1, with 8 bases identical to TRBD1. After removal of 4 bases from V and 5 bases from J, the junction contained 4 bases not matched to a gene. Germline assignment: CDR1 SGHVS and CDR2 FQNEAQ. The CDR3 consists of 14 residues. The chain's CDR3 is CASSSDRVNNEQFF. The DNA of the CDR3 is TGTGCCAGCAGCTCGGACAGGGTCAACAATGAGCAGTTCTTC.

The J gene is TRBJ2-1, the V gene TRBV27; the match to TRBD2 covers 7 bases. Per germline, CDR1 MNHEY and CDR2 SMNVEV (reference sequence). This CDR3 spans 17 amino acids. The V gene end was trimmed by 5 bases and the J gene end by 0 bases; junction bases not matched to a gene: 10. The CDR3 DNA is TGTGCCAGCAGTCCCCATTTGGGGGGGAGCTCCTACAATGAGCAGTTCTTC. Its translation is CASSPHLGGSSYNEQFF.

This clonotype was recorded at least ten times. The V call is TRBV20-1, the J call TRBJ2-5; a weak D match, TRBD2 (5 bases). V dropped 0 bases and J dropped 1 base, with 15 bases sitting between them. The CDR3 sequence is 16 residues long. Germline CDR1 DFQATT, CDR2 SNEGSKA (reference sequence). The CDR3 bases are TGCAGTGCTAGAGAGAGCCTGGCTCGGGGCCAAGAGACCCAGTACTTC. It specifies CSARESLARGQETQYF.

This clonotype was found a few times. The chain combines TRBV29-1 with TRBJ2-7; D may be TRBD2 (5 bases). The CDR3 is 16 residues long. The V gene lost 4 bases and the J gene lost 2 bases, with 21 bases spanning the gap. Germline CDR1 and CDR2: SQVTM and ANQGSEA. In DNA, the CDR3 is TGCAGCGTTGTCCCGATAGGACTCCAGAGCCCCTACGAGCAGTACTTC. Protein: CSVVPIGLQSPYEQYF.

The chain has TRBV12-3 or TRBV12-4 and TRBJ2-1, with D perhaps matching TRBD1 or TRBD2 (5 bases each). The V and J ends lost 7 bases and 3 bases respectively, with 16 bases between them. This CDR3 is built from 15 residues. The CDR3 spells CASTQGAGSYNEQFF. CDR3 sequence (DNA): TGTGCCAGCACTCAAGGGGCGGGTAGCTACAATGAGCAGTTCTTC.

This clonotype was seen many times. The J gene is TRBJ2-1, the V gene TRBV29-1; maybe TRBD2 (6 bases). The ends were cut back, 0 bases at V and 0 bases at J, with 12 bases in the middle. CDR3 length: 16 amino acids. Germline V gene data show CDR1 as SQVTM and CDR2 as ANQGSEA. This CDR3 reads CSVEDLGLISYNEQFF. As DNA, the CDR3 is TGCAGCGTTGAAGATCTGGGACTCATCTCCTACAATGAGCAGTTCTTC.

This clonotype was observed a few times. This chain uses TRBV7-8 with TRBJ2-1, with 8 bases aligning to TRBD1. V trimming: 1 base; J trimming: 7 bases; junction bases outside the gene matches: 3. The CDR3 extends over 14 amino acids. The V gene's germline CDR1 is SGHVS and CDR2 FQNEAQ. CDR3 bases: TGTGCCAGCAGCTTAGAAGACAGGGGTAATGAGCAGTTCTTC. Translating gives CASSLEDRGNEQFF.

This clonotype was counted between two and nine times. V and J are TRBV15 and TRBJ2-6; 7 bases are a match to TRBD1. The CDR3 has 18 amino acids. Germline V gene lookup returns CDR1 LNHNV and CDR2 YYDKDF (reference sequence). The junction had 9 bases not matched to a gene; V was cut back by 0 bases and J by 4 bases. The CDR3 here is CATSRDITGASGANVLTF. The CDR3 DNA reads as TGTGCCACCAGCAGAGATATTACAGGGGCCTCGGGGGCCAACGTCCTGACTTTC.

The chain is built from TRBV28 and TRBJ2-7, with D maybe TRBD1 (6 bases). Deletions cut 5 bases from V and 3 bases from J, with 11 bases between. CDR1 and CDR2 (germline): MDHEN, SYDVKM. The CDR3 loop spans 13 amino acids. The CDR3 here is CASSRQDLYEQYF. CDR3 DNA: TGTGCCAGCAGTCGACAGGATCTCTACGAGCAGTACTTC.

This chain joins TRBV2 and TRBJ2-5; D ambiguous. Germline assignment: CDR1 SNHLY and CDR2 FYNNEI. The CDR3 has 12 amino acids. V was shortened by 4 bases and J by 5 bases, with 8 bases between the two germline ends. The CDR3 protein is CASSGRPETQYF. The DNA for the CDR3 is TGTGCCAGCAGTGGACGCCCTGAGACCCAGTACTTC.

This clonotype turned up a few times. In DNA, the CDR3 is TGTGCCAGCAGCTCCTTGGAATCAATATTTGCAGATACGCAGTATTTT. This encodes CASSSLESIFADTQYF. This chain uses TRBV11-2 with TRBJ2-3; D unresolved. This CDR3 is built from 16 residues. Germline values: CDR1 SGHAT, CDR2 FQNNGV. V lost 4 bases and J lost 4, with 18 bases in between.

This clonotype was counted a few times. The J gene is TRBJ1-5, the V gene TRBV2, with TRBD1 matching 11 bases. CDR1 and CDR2 (germline): SNHLY, FYNNEI. V lost 8 bases, J lost 0 bases, and 15 bases stayed unmatched. This CDR3 is built from 19 residues. CDR3 protein: CASSPLTGTGGNSNQPQHF. The CDR3 nucleotides read TGTGCCAGCTCCCCTCTTACCGGGACAGGGGGGAATAGCAATCAGCCCCAGCATTTT.

This clonotype was counted only a few times. This sequence joins TRBV12-3 or TRBV12-4 and TRBJ2-5; 10 nucleotides line up with TRBD2. V was pared by 5 bases and J by 0 bases, with 12 bases of the junction left unmatched. CDR3 size: 18 residues. The CDR3 DNA follows: TGTGCCAGCAGTGCCGTGGGGCTAGCGGGAGAGGACCAAGAGACCCAGTACTTC. It translates to CASSAVGLAGEDQETQYF.

This clonotype was picked up a small number of times. The rearrangement joins TRBV20-1 to TRBJ1-6; the match to TRBD1 covers 9 bases. This CDR3 is 13 amino acids long. In germline, CDR1 is DFQATT, CDR2 SNEGSKA (reference sequence). The V segment lost 6 bases and the J segment 6 bases; nucleotides outside the gene matches: 3. The CDR3 DNA sequence: TGCAGTGCGTCGACAGGGGGTAATTCACCCCTCCACTTT. Its protein is CSASTGGNSPLHF.

Many counts were recorded for this clonotype. The rearrangement joins TRBV28 to TRBJ1-1, with D uncertain. The CDR3 length is 13 residues. V was clipped by 6 bases and J by 0 bases, with 8 bases between them. CDR1 MDHEN and CDR2 SYDVKM come from the germline V gene. The CDR3 protein is CASSLRMNTEAFF. The CDR3 region has the DNA TGTGCCAGCAGCTTGCGCATGAACACTGAAGCTTTCTTT. Full variable domain (missing parts from reference TRBV28 and TRBJ1-1): DVKVTQSSRYLVKRTGEKVFLECVQDMDHENMFWYRQDPGLGLRLIYFSYDVKMKEKGDIPEGYSVSREKKERFSLILESASTNQTSMYLCASSLRMNTEAFFGQGTRLTVV.

The chain links TRBV29-1 to TRBJ2-3; the D is unclear. CDR3 length: 10 residues. Germline-derived CDR1 and CDR2 are SQVTM and ANQGSEA. V dropped 4 bases and J dropped 7 bases, with 6 bases sitting between them. CDR3: CSVVVNTQYF. CDR3 nucleotides: TGCAGCGTTGTAGTGAATACGCAGTATTTT.

This clonotype was seen a few times. The chain uses TRBV27 and TRBJ2-3; D possibly matches TRBD1 or TRBD2 (6 bases each). CDR1 and CDR2 (germline): MNHEY, SMNVEV (reference sequence). V was clipped by 7 bases and J by 5 bases, with 10 bases between them. The CDR3 spans 12 residues. The CDR3 region has the DNA TGTGCCAGCAAGGGGGGATTAGATACGCAGTATTTT. Protein product: CASKGGLDTQYF.

This clonotype has only a few counts. The CDR3 DNA sequence: TGTGCCAGCAGGATGGACAGGGTGGGCACCGGGGAGCTGTTTTTT. Its translation: CASRMDRVGTGELFF. The chain is built from TRBV12-3 or TRBV12-4 and TRBJ2-2, with TRBD1 identical over 8 bases. The CDR3 sequence is 15 residues long. Trimming removed 6 bases from V and 4 bases from J; junction bases left unmatched: 7.

This clonotype was observed a few times. CDR3 amino acids: CASSGGQGGSYNSPLHF. The DNA for the CDR3 is TGCGCCAGCAGCGGAGGACAGGGCGGCTCCTATAATTCACCCCTCCACTTT. The rearrangement joins TRBV5-1 to TRBJ1-6, with 8 bases lining up with TRBD1. The CDR3 has 17 amino acids. The J segment lost 0 bases and the V segment lost 4 bases, leaving 6 bases of the junction unmatched. CDR1 and CDR2 from the germline V gene are SGHRS and YFSETQ. Filled out from reference TRBV5-1 and TRBJ1-6, the complete variable domain reads KAGVTQTPRYLIKTRGQQVTLSCSPISGHRSVSWYQQTPGQGLQFLFEYFSETQRNKGNFPGRFSGRQFSNSRSEMNVSTLELGDSALYLCASSGGQGGSYNSPLHFGNGTRLTVT.

In this sample, this clonotype turned up a few times. The V call is TRBV15, the J call TRBJ1-5; TRBD1 is a possible D gene (5 bases). The germline CDR1 and CDR2 sequences are LNHNV and YYDKDF (reference sequence). The V end was cut by 0 bases, the J end by 6 bases, with 12 bases between. The CDR3 has 15 amino acids. The CDR3 is CATSRDRDFFQPQHF. Here the CDR3 DNA reads TGTGCCACCAGCAGAGACAGGGATTTTTTTCAGCCCCAGCATTTT.

This clonotype was seen a few times. V is TRBV4-2 and J is TRBJ1-2; the D gene is possibly TRBD1 (5 bases). The CDR3 has 14 amino acids. Trimming cost V 1 base and J 8 bases, with 14 bases left between them. Germline loops: CDR1 LGHNA, CDR2 YNFKEQ. The CDR3 loop reads CASSQARQMGGYTF. The CDR3 nucleotides read TGTGCCAGCAGCCAAGCTCGACAGATGGGGGGCTACACCTTC.

The chain uses TRBV7-2 and TRBJ2-7, with D perhaps matching TRBD2 (6 bases). This CDR3 region has 16 residues. Germline V gene sequence: CDR1 SGHTA, CDR2 FQGNSA. V lost 3 bases and J 6 bases, leaving 21 bases between the germline ends. CDR3 residues: CASSLALVAGKGEQYF. The CDR3 DNA sequence: TGTGCCAGCAGCTTGGCCCTCGTGGCGGGAAAAGGCGAGCAGTACTTC.